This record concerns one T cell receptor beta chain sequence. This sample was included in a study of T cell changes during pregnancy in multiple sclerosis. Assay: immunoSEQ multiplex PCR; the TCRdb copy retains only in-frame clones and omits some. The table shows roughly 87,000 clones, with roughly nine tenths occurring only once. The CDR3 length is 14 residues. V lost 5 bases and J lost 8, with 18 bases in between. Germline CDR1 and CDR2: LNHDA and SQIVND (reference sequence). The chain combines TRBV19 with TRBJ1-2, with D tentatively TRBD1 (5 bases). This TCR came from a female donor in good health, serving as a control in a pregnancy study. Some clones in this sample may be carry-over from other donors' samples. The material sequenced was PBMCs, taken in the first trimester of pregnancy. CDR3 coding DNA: TGTGCCAGTAGTGCGGGGCAGGCCTCTAGAGGCTACACCTTC. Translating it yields CASSAGQASRGYTF.